The rows below give T cell receptor beta chains drawn from one sample of a study of beta chain features in type 1 diabetes. Assay used: immunoSEQ multiplex PCR; TCRdb lists only in-frame clones, some missing. The sample contains 95,000 to 150,000 clones, 15% to 20% of which appear only once. Material: central memory CD4+ T cells from blood. These receptors all come from a man aged 18 to 29 with type 1 diabetes. Both conserved end residues are part of each CDR3. A D gene is named only where the DNA matches it firmly. Clone sizes are given selectively: once, few, many, or a class where the clone is expanded.

>TRBJ2-5|.|.|TRBV7-6
CASSLGQVGETQYF
TGTGCCAGCAGCTTAGGACAGGTTGGGGAGACCCAGTACTTC
>TRBJ1-2|TRBD1|.|TRBV6-5
CASRDRGSYYGYTF
TGTGCCAGCAGGGACAGGGGGTCTTACTATGGCTACACCTTC
>TRBJ2-2|.|few|TRBV4-2
CASSQGWGRELFF
TGTGCCAGCAGCCAAGGTTGGGGGCGGGAGCTGTTTTTT
>TRBJ1-1|TRBD1|few|TRBV11-2
CASSLDRDTEAFF
TGTGCCAGCAGCCTTGACAGGGACACTGAAGCTTTCTTT
>TRBJ1-5|.|.|TRBV7-8
CASSLVRTHSNQPQHF
TGTGCCAGCAGCTTAGTCAGGACCCATAGCAATCAGCCCCAGCATTTT
>TRBJ1-1|.|few|TRBV30
CAWSVRVEAFF
TGTGCCTGGAGTGTACGGGTTGAAGCTTTCTTT
>TRBJ2-3|.|few|TRBV5-5
CASSSGAQQDTQYF
TGTGCCAGCAGCTCCGGGGCCCAGCAAGATACGCAGTATTTT
>TRBJ1-6|.|.|TRBV14
CASSQERRSPLHF
TGTGCCAGCAGCCAAGAGCGTCGATCACCCCTCCACTTT
>TRBJ2-3|.|.|TRBV7-3
CASSSASSGGTDTQYF
TGTGCCAGCAGCTCAGCCTCGTCCGGGGGCACAGATACGCAGTATTTT
>TRBJ2-5|TRBD1|few|TRBV5-1
CASSVTGTGEETQYF
TGCGCCAGCAGCGTGACCGGGACAGGGGAAGAGACCCAGTACTTC
>TRBJ1-2|TRBD1|.|TRBV5-1
CASSSDRAYGYTF
TGCGCCAGCAGCTCCGACAGGGCGTATGGCTACACCTTC
>TRBJ1-5|TRBD1|few|TRBV30
CAWSSGQGSNQPQHF
TGTGCCTGGAGCTCGGGACAGGGGAGCAATCAGCCCCAGCATTTT
>TRBJ1-6|.|few|TRBV7-2
CASSPQRVASPLHF
TGTGCCAGCAGCCCCCAGAGGGTCGCTTCACCCCTCCACTTT
>TRBJ2-5|.|few|TRBV29-1
CSVARDQETQYF
TGCAGCGTGGCCCGGGACCAAGAGACCCAGTACTTC
>TRBJ2-5|.|many|TRBV6-5
CASGDSVGTQYF
TGTGCCAGCGGGGACTCGGTTGGGACCCAGTACTTC
>TRBJ2-5|.|few|TRBV10-3
CAISGARAETQYF
TGTGCCATCAGTGGAGCACGAGCGGAGACCCAGTACTTC
>TRBJ1-4|.|many|TRBV5-8
CASNRDPQQLFF
TGTGCCAGCAACCGGGACCCTCAGCAACTGTTTTTT
>TRBJ1-1|.|.|TRBV30
CAWSVSGVNTEAFF
TGTGCCTGGAGTGTGAGCGGCGTGAACACTGAAGCTTTCTTT
>TRBJ2-4|.|.|TRBV1
CTSSQGQGGKNIQYF
TGCACCAGCAGCCAAGGACAGGGAGGGAAAAACATTCAGTACTTC
>TRBJ2-3|TRBD1|.|TRBV29-1
CSVVRQGGTDTQYF
TGCAGCGTTGTCCGACAGGGGGGAACAGATACGCAGTATTTT
>TRBJ1-1|.|few|TRBV7-9
CATSGGGLMGTEAFF
TGTGCCACCTCTGGAGGGGGTTTGATGGGCACTGAAGCTTTCTTT
>TRBJ1-1|.|.|TRBV30
CAWRRETEAFF
TGTGCCTGGAGAAGGGAGACTGAAGCTTTCTTT
>TRBJ2-3|TRBD2|few|TRBV30
CAWTHLAGGSDTQYF
TGTGCCTGGACCCATCTAGCGGGGGGTTCGGATACGCAGTATTTT
>TRBJ1-2|.|.|TRBV7-2
CASRGDNYYGYTF
TGTGCCAGCAGAGGGGACAACTACTATGGCTACACCTTC
>TRBJ2-3|.|.|TRBV29-1
CSVGTLTDTQYF
TGCAGCGTTGGGACCCTCACAGATACGCAGTATTTT
>TRBJ1-1|.|few|TRBV6-5
CASPGQSGAFF
TGTGCCAGCCCGGGGCAGTCCGGAGCTTTCTTT
>TRBJ1-5|.|few|TRBV29-1
CSVAEQEHQPQHF
TGCAGCGTTGCCGAACAGGAACATCAGCCCCAGCATTTT
>TRBJ2-7|TRBD1|many|TRBV19
CASSTPGQPYEQYF
TGTGCCAGTAGTACACCGGGACAGCCCTACGAGCAGTACTTC
>TRBJ2-6|.|.|TRBV15
CATSRVRALSLTF
TGTGCCACCAGCAGAGTTCGGGCCCTGTCGCTGACTTTC
>TRBJ2-3|TRBD1|.|TRBV29-1
CSAQQGNWNTQYF
TGCAGCGCCCAACAGGGGAATTGGAATACGCAGTATTTT
>TRBJ2-1|.|many|TRBV7-9
CASSPRQYNEQFF
TGTGCCAGCAGCCCTCGACAGTACAATGAGCAGTTCTTC
>TRBJ1-5|TRBD1|.|TRBV7-9
CASSLGTGVYQPQHF
TGTGCCAGCAGCTTAGGGACAGGGGTTTATCAGCCCCAGCATTTT
>TRBJ2-5|.|.|TRBV7-9
CASSLIPRGRQETQYF
TGTGCCAGCAGCTTAATCCCCCGAGGGAGGCAAGAGACCCAGTACTTC
>TRBJ1-1|.|.|TRBV7-2
CASSSDSNTEAFF
TGTGCCAGCAGCTCAGACAGTAACACTGAAGCTTTCTTT
>TRBJ2-1|.|once|TRBV9
CASSTTLPSYNEQFF
TGTGCCAGCAGCACCACCCTCCCCTCCTACAATGAGCAGTTCTTC
>TRBJ2-3|TRBD1|.|TRBV29-1
CSVDRTGLTDTQYF
TGCAGCGTTGATCGGACAGGGCTGACAGATACGCAGTATTTT
>TRBJ2-1|.|.|TRBV7-2
CASSGRGTNEQFF
TGTGCCAGCAGCGGTCGGGGGACGAATGAGCAGTTCTTC
>TRBJ2-1|.|.|TRBV7-9
CASSFRESNEQFF
TGTGCCAGCAGCTTTCGAGAATCCAATGAGCAGTTCTTC
>TRBJ2-3|.|.|TRBV4-2
CASSQEGGGGNTQYF
TGTGCCAGCAGCCAAGAAGGAGGGGGCGGAAATACGCAGTATTTT
>TRBJ2-1|TRBD2|.|TRBV7-3
CASSLTSGEINEQFF
TGTGCCAGCAGCTTGACTAGCGGGGAGATCAATGAGCAGTTCTTC
>TRBJ2-3|.|.|TRBV18
CASSPTDTQYF
TGTGCCAGCTCACCCACAGATACGCAGTATTTT
>TRBJ2-5|TRBD2|few|TRBV4-3
CASSQVFSGLAFQETQYF
TGCGCCAGCAGCCAAGTATTTAGCGGACTAGCGTTTCAAGAGACCCAGTACTTC
>TRBJ1-2|.|.|TRBV6-6
CASTKLDTSYYGYTF
TGTGCCAGCACTAAACTTGACACTTCCTACTATGGCTACACCTTC
>TRBJ2-7|.|.|TRBV7-2
CASSLGGTAAYEQYF
TGTGCCAGCAGCTTAGGTGGGACGGCAGCCTACGAGCAGTACTTC
>TRBJ2-7|.|few|TRBV5-1
CASSEGSSVYEQYF
TGCGCCAGCAGCGAAGGATCTAGCGTCTACGAGCAGTACTTC
>TRBJ2-3|.|few|TRBV18
CASSPLTGITDTQYF
TGTGCCAGCTCACCACTGACAGGAATCACAGATACGCAGTATTTT
>TRBJ1-4|TRBD1|.|TRBV7-9
CASILGTGNEKLFF
TGTGCCAGCATCCTCGGGACAGGGAATGAAAAACTGTTTTTT
>TRBJ2-5|TRBD1|.|TRBV7-9
CASSPQTGGQDPDF
TGTGCCAGCAGCCCACAGACAGGGGGACAAGACCCCGACTTC
>TRBJ2-1|TRBD2|many|TRBV7-9
CASSLDRTSDGNNEQFF
TGTGCCAGCAGCTTAGATAGGACTAGCGATGGTAACAATGAGCAGTTCTTC
>TRBJ1-5|.|.|TRBV5-6
CASSLVDQPQHF
TGTGCCAGCAGCTTGGTGGATCAGCCCCAGCATTTT
>TRBJ1-2|.|.|TRBV4-1
CASSKDTGTTNYGYTF
TGCGCCAGCAGCAAAGACACAGGGACCACTAACTATGGCTACACCTTC
>TRBJ2-1|TRBD2|.|TRBV18
CASSPPNSGGYNEQFF
TGTGCCAGCTCACCACCTAATAGCGGGGGTTACAATGAGCAGTTCTTC
>TRBJ2-1|TRBD2|.|TRBV5-1
CASSSGLAGANNEQFF
TGCGCCAGCAGCTCCGGACTAGCGGGGGCGAACAATGAGCAGTTCTTC
>TRBJ1-2|.|.|TRBV7-2
CASSLAAFYGYTF
TGTGCCAGCAGCTTAGCAGCCTTCTATGGCTACACCTTC
>TRBJ2-2|TRBD1|many|TRBV30
CAWRRGTGATGELFF
TGTGCCTGGAGACGGGGGACAGGGGCCACCGGGGAGCTGTTTTTT
>TRBJ2-1|.|many|TRBV19
CASSLSGEQFF
TGTGCCAGTAGTTTGAGCGGTGAGCAGTTCTTC